This T cell receptor (beta chain) was retrieved from a study of T cell repertoires in cytomegalovirus infection. At the level of the study: Use of recently identified HLA-C-restricted and well-studied HLA-B-restricted CMV epitopes was part of the study. Public TCR beta signature analysis indicated the presence of both CMV infection and matching HLA type. Study outcomes and limitations: Clonotype analysis showed dominance of the ex vivo response by HLA-C-restricted CMV-specific TCR beta clonotypes.

TCRdb re-called the reads through MiXCR, storing one row per CDR3 protein. This table holds roughly 500,000 distinct CDR3 sequences, roughly 34% found once. The CDR3 contains 16 residues. The V end lost 0 bases, the J end lost 2 bases, and 11 bases lay between the germline ends. Germline V gives CDR1 WSHSY, CDR2 SAAADI. With respect to this clonotype: Its target is unknown.

This material consisted of cultured PBMCs, taken from culture after CMV antigen stimulation. The V and J genes are TRBV10-2 and TRBJ1-3; no clear D gene. The TCR originated in a human donor in good health (CMV status not recorded). Some clones in this sample may be carry-over from other donors' samples. The CDR3 protein is CASSESVRGPGNTIYF. DNA for the CDR3: TGCGCCAGCAGTGAGTCGGTGAGAGGCCCTGGAAACACCATATATTTT.